This TCR beta chain is drawn from a study of shared clonotypes between healthy human individuals. The overall study: Researchers assigned three CD4 naive, three CD4 memory, two CD8 naive and one CD8 memory plate to each donor.

Study results and caveats: Sampling used blood alone; tissue repertoires probably differ. Among non-shared clonotypes, generation probabilities were lower than among those shared by all four donors.

For this clone: Its specificity is unknown.

Profiling relied on immunoSEQ multiplex PCR, and the TCRdb table lists in-frame clones only, not all of them. The data hold just over 2,000,000 clones, with just under 95% observed a single time. The CDR3 consists of 15 residues. Germline V gene lookup returns CDR1 ENHRY and CDR2 SYGVKD. The ends were cut back, 0 bases at V and 10 bases at J, with 13 bases in the middle. The naive CD8 subset, CD45RO-negative cells positively selected for CCR7, excluded terminally differentiated effector memory CD45RA+ cells. The donors were all Caucasian adults (living in Nashville, Tennessee). The source material was naive CD8+ T cells sorted from blood. The chain employs TRBV10-3 and TRBJ1-6; D is possibly TRBD1 (5 bases). The source is a man between 18 and 29 years old in good health. The CDR3 DNA follows: TGTGCCATCAGTGAGTCGGGGGGTCCGAGGTCACCCCTCCACTTT. The encoded protein is CAISESGGPRSPLHF.